A selection of T cell receptor beta chains follows, all from one sample in a study of blood T cell repertoires in COVID-19. Sequencing used immunoSEQ multiplex PCR; TCRdb keeps in-frame clones, though not all of them. This sample has a few hundred thousand clones; approximately 86% occur once, and the top ten carry about 2%. Source material: peripheral blood. The receptors were sampled from a man younger than 40 with active or convalescent COVID-19. Both conserved end residues are part of each CDR3.

J gene | V gene | CDR3 length | CDR3 protein
TRBJ2-3 | TRBV27 | 16 | CASSRRDSLNTDTQYF
TRBJ2-7 | TRBV5-1 | 16 | CASSLVSGGPSYEQYF
TRBJ2-3 | TRBV27 | 13 | CASSKGAGYTQYF
TRBJ2-3 | TRBV29-1 | 16 | CSVKKSASGFTDTQYF
TRBJ1-1 | TRBV29-1 | 14 | CSVATGTGSTEAFF
TRBJ1-1 | TRBV5-6 | 19 | CASSSPTGTGGRVNTEAFF
TRBJ2-3 | TRBV24-1 | 15 | CATRDLGEGRDTQYF
TRBJ1-2 | TRBV19 | 14 | CASSRDRDQSGYTF
TRBJ1-1 | TRBV4-1 | 14 | CASSQWTDNTEAFF
TRBJ2-2 | TRBV5-4 | 13 | CASSTRVPGELFF
TRBJ2-1 | TRBV18 | 16 | CASSPLASGGYNEQFF
TRBJ2-1 | TRBV10-2 | 13 | CAAGGSGEDEQFF
TRBJ2-2 | TRBV7-9 | 14 | CASSRDLGTGELFF
TRBJ2-5 | TRBV7-9 | 13 | CASLVSHQETQYF
TRBJ1-5 | TRBV4-1 | 13 | CASSQRQEQPQHF
TRBJ2-7 | TRBV5-5 | 13 | CASSPGTTHEQYF
TRBJ2-5 | TRBV4-1 | 15 | CASSQETSSGETQYF
TRBJ1-2 | TRBV5-1 | 13 | CASSLNTGTDYTF
TRBJ1-2 | TRBV5-4 | 15 | CASRLFGTGGSGYTF
TRBJ1-1 | TRBV5-1 | 15 | CASSLAQGQDTEAFF
TRBJ1-2 | TRBV30 | 13 | CALQTETNYGYTF
TRBJ1-6 | TRBV10-2 | 15 | CASSDSGQGLSPLHF
TRBJ1-2 | TRBV30 | 14 | CAWNQEGGNYGYTF
TRBJ1-5 | TRBV3-1/TRBV3-2 | 13 | CASSQDQGLPQHF
TRBJ2-3 | TRBV5-1 | 11 | CASRGGDTQYF
TRBJ2-7 | TRBV27 | 15 | CASSGAGTGGYEQYF
TRBJ1-1 | TRBV19 | 13 | CATRLAGNTEAFF
TRBJ2-5 | TRBV20-1 | 14 | CSASMNGYQETQYF
TRBJ2-5 | TRBV6-5 | 15 | CASSTGGSGQETQYF
TRBJ2-1 | TRBV29-1 | 16 | CSVDGLPNREYNEQFF
TRBJ2-7 | TRBV5-6 | 16 | CASSYLGGVLSYEQYF
TRBJ1-2 | TRBV7-9 | 13 | CASSSQTNYGYTF
TRBJ2-5 | TRBV19 | 15 | CASSIGGEARETQYF
TRBJ1-5 | TRBV7-8 | 14 | CASSLDSSNQPQHF
TRBJ1-1 | TRBV5-1 | 15 | CASSLFDSSDTEAFF
TRBJ1-3 | TRBV20-1 | 11 | CSAQAGNTIYF
TRBJ2-1 | TRBV6-5 | 14 | CASSYGQVYNEQFF
TRBJ1-2 | TRBV5-4 | 14 | CASSLSGQGYGYTF